The 15 T cell receptor beta chains presented below share a single source sample, sequenced in a study of early T cells in non-severe SARS-CoV-2 infection. TCRdb fed the 5' RACE reads into MiXCR, producing one record per CDR3 protein. The repertoire consists of about 46,000 distinct CDR3 sequences, with more than 4.5% occurring once and the leading ten covering about 4.9%. The material was whole blood, obtained at baseline. These receptors all come from an adult who was a healthcare worker with PCR-confirmed SARS-CoV-2 infection or an uninfected control (not recorded which).

Only a few counts were recorded for this clonotype. The chain recombines TRBV9 with TRBJ2-5, with D maybe TRBD2 (5 bases). Germline CDR1 reads SGDLS; CDR2 reads YYNGEE. V dropped 1 base and J dropped 2 bases, with 12 bases sitting between them. This CDR3 has 15 residues. The CDR3 loop is CASSVRDYRQETQYF. The DNA for the CDR3 is TGTGCCAGCAGCGTACGAGACTACCGACAAGAGACCCAGTACTTC. The full variable domain, rest sourced from reference TRBV9 and TRBJ2-5, is DSGVTQTPKHLITATGQRVTLRCSPRSGDLSVYWYQQSLDQGLQFLIQYYNGEERAKGNILERFSAQQFPDLHSELNLSSLELGDSALYFCASSVRDYRQETQYFGPGTRLLVL.

The chain carries TRBV20-1 and TRBJ1-5, with unresolved D. CDR3 length: 11 residues. Germline values: CDR1 DFQATT, CDR2 SNEGSKA (reference sequence). The V and J ends lost 1 base and 4 bases respectively, with 2 bases between them. The CDR3 nucleotides read TGCAGTGCTAGAGTGAATCAGCCCCAGCATTTT. Encoded protein: CSARVNQPQHF.

This clonotype has just a few counts. The rearrangement links TRBV6-1 to TRBJ2-1, with 10 bases that match TRBD2. The CDR3 is made up of 17 amino acids. Trimming cost V 10 bases and J 7 bases; bases outside gene matches: 19. The germline V gene has CDR1 MNHNS and CDR2 SASEGT. Here the CDR3 reads CATKVSSGGAKRNEQFF. The CDR3 coding sequence is TGTGCCACCAAAGTGTCTAGCGGGGGAGCAAAGCGGAATGAGCAGTTCTTC.

This clonotype was counted at least ten times. V gene TRBV3-1 combines with J gene TRBJ2-1, with D possibly being TRBD1 or TRBD2 (5 bases each). This CDR3 is 14 amino acids long. V lost 3 bases and J lost 8, with 14 bases in between. Per the germline V gene, CDR1 is LGHDT and CDR2 is YNNKEL (reference sequence). This chain's CDR3 is CASSHGAGFDEQFF. The CDR3 bases are TGTGCCAGCAGCCACGGGGCAGGGTTCGATGAGCAGTTCTTC.

This clonotype came up a few times. The chain links TRBV7-8 to TRBJ1-3; D remains ambiguous. CDR1 is SGHVS and CDR2 is FQNEAQ in the germline V gene. Deletions cut 5 bases from V and 4 bases from J, with 21 bases between. The CDR3 is made up of 17 amino acids. In nucleotides, the CDR3 is TGTGCCAGCAGCCCATGGGGAAACATTGACGAAGGAAACACCATATATTTT. Protein product: CASSPWGNIDEGNTIYF. Variable domain in full (rest from reference TRBV7-8 and TRBJ1-3): GAGVSQSPRYKVAKRGQDVALRCDPISGHVSLFWYQQALGQGPEFLTYFQNEAQLDKSGLPSDRFFAERPEGSVSTLKIQRTQQEDSAVYLCASSPWGNIDEGNTIYFGEGSWLTVV.

The chain employs TRBV20-1 and TRBJ2-3; 10 bases align to TRBD2. Per germline, CDR1 DFQATT and CDR2 SNEGSKA (reference sequence). The trim removed 6 bases at V and 7 bases at J, leaving 10 bases unmatched. The CDR3 is 14 residues long. The CDR3 spells CSAPPSGRSNTQYF. The CDR3 nucleotides read TGCAGTGCCCCCCCTAGCGGGAGATCGAATACGCAGTATTTT.

This clonotype appeared many times. J is TRBJ2-1 and V is TRBV5-1; a weak D match, TRBD2 (5 bases). Germline lookup yields CDR1 SGHRS and CDR2 YFSETQ. Deletions cut 3 bases from V and 8 bases from J, with 18 bases between. The CDR3 has 15 amino acids. This chain's CDR3 is CASSYYFDGNHEQFF. The CDR3, as DNA: TGCGCCAGCAGCTACTACTTCGACGGGAACCATGAGCAGTTCTTC.

This clonotype was counted at least ten times. The chain recombines TRBV27 with TRBJ2-5; D is ambiguous. CDR1 and CDR2 (germline): MNHEY, SMNVEV (reference sequence). V was pared by 5 bases and J by 1 base, with 11 bases between. CDR3 length: 14 residues. The CDR3 DNA reads as TGTGCCAGCAGTGTCCGAGACGGCCAAGAGACCCAGTACTTC. Protein: CASSVRDGQETQYF.

For this clonotype: Since a much larger clone is just one base distant, this may be a read error. The rearrangement uses TRBV7-9 and TRBJ2-7; TRBD1 or TRBD2 may be the D gene (5 bases each). The germline CDR1 and CDR2 sequences are SEHNR and FQNEAQ (reference sequence). The CDR3 length is 16 residues. For the CDR3, the DNA is TGTGTCAGCAGCATAGAACGAGGGGCAGACTCCTACGAGCAGTACTTC. It is translated as CVSSIERGADSYEQYF.

This clonotype was counted at least ten times. The chain is built from TRBV21-1 and TRBJ2-1; the table names TRBD2, a call not compared with the DNA. TRBV21-1 is an annotated pseudogene. The CDR3 contains 15 residues. CDR3 amino acids: CASVPGLAGGNEQFF. The CDR3, as DNA: TGTGCCAGCGTTCCGGGACTAGCGGGAGGAAATGAGCAGTTCTTC.

This rearrangement joins TRBV20-1 to TRBJ2-3; 8 bases agree with TRBD1. The CDR3 extends over 14 amino acids. Trimming cost V 3 bases and J 1 base; bases outside gene matches: 3. Germline V lookup: CDR1 DFQATT, CDR2 SNEGSKA (reference sequence). The CDR3: CSARTGVGTDTQYF. CDR3 nucleotides: TGCAGTGCTAGGACAGGGGTAGGCACAGATACGCAGTATTTT.

The genes are TRBV9 and TRBJ2-1, with 13 bases identical to TRBD2. CDR1 SGDLS and CDR2 YYNGEE come from the germline V gene. Losses at the gene ends were 1 base for V and 0 bases for J; bases not matched to a gene: 10. The CDR3 consists of 20 residues. In nucleotides, the CDR3 is TGTGCCAGCAGCGTAACGGGACTAGCGGGATCTCCGAGCTCCTACAATGAGCAGTTCTTC. Amino acids: CASSVTGLAGSPSSYNEQFF. Full variable domain (missing parts from reference TRBV9 and TRBJ2-1): DSGVTQTPKHLITATGQRVTLRCSPRSGDLSVYWYQQSLDQGLQFLIQYYNGEERAKGNILERFSAQQFPDLHSELNLSSLELGDSALYFCASSVTGLAGSPSSYNEQFFGPGTRLTVL.

The chain joins TRBV5-8 to TRBJ1-6, with a tentative D call TRBD1 (5 bases). Trimming shortened V by 2 bases and J by 9 bases, and 15 bases separated the two germline ends. CDR3 size: 15 residues. Germline V lookup: CDR1 SGHTS, CDR2 YDEGEE. CDR3 amino acids: CASSFKPTAVSPLHF. CDR3 nucleotide sequence: TGTGCCAGCAGCTTCAAACCGACAGCTGTTTCACCCCTCCACTTT.

In this sample, this clonotype turned up many times. The genes are TRBV20-1 and TRBJ1-6; 12 bases align to TRBD1. The trim removed 3 bases at V and 9 bases at J, leaving 0 bases unmatched. Germline CDR1 and CDR2: DFQATT and SNEGSKA (reference sequence). This CDR3 has 13 residues. The CDR3 DNA is TGCAGTGCTAGGGGACAGGGGGCTTCACCCCTCCACTTT. Its translation is CSARGQGASPLHF.

This clonotype was observed many times. The chain has TRBV28 and TRBJ1-5; D call uncertain. V lost 6 bases and J 7 bases, leaving 13 bases between the germline ends. Germline CDR1 MDHEN, CDR2 SYDVKM. The CDR3 is 13 amino acids. CDR3 in amino acids: CASRSQGKQPQHF. As DNA, the CDR3 is TGTGCCAGCAGGTCACAAGGGAAGCAGCCCCAGCATTTT. Full variable domain (rest looked up from reference TRBV28 and TRBJ1-5): DVKVTQSSRYLVKRTGEKVFLECVQDMDHENMFWYRQDPGLGLRLIYFSYDVKMKEKGDIPEGYSVSREKKERFSLILESASTNQTSMYLCASRSQGKQPQHFGDGTRLSIL.